The 29 T cell receptor beta chains listed next were all sequenced from one sample in a study of T cell changes during pregnancy in multiple sclerosis. Sequenced by immunoSEQ multiplex PCR; TCRdb stores in-frame clones only, minus some. Among 20,000 or so clones, more than 85% were seen once, and the ten largest hold about 0.63%. The starting material was CD4+ T cells from peripheral blood mononuclear cells, obtained after pregnancy. The receptors come from a female donor in good health, enrolled as a control in a pregnancy study.

V usage is TRBV5-1 and J usage is TRBJ1-1, with D perhaps matching TRBD1 (5 bases). CDR1 and CDR2 (germline): SGHRS, YFSETQ. V lost 6 bases to trimming and J lost 1 base, with 10 bases between them. The CDR3 has 13 residues. The DNA of the CDR3 is TGCGCCAGCACGGGCCAGGGGAACACTGAAGCTTTCTTT. Encoded protein: CASTGQGNTEAFF.

The rearrangement uses TRBV7-3 and TRBJ2-1; tentatively, D is TRBD2 (6 bases). The CDR3 length is 14 residues. Trimming took 0 bases from V and 9 from J, leaving 12 bases between them. CDR1 SGHTA and CDR2 FQGTGA come from the germline V gene. The CDR3 sequence is CASSLTGGPGEQFF. The CDR3 coding sequence is TGTGCCAGCAGCTTAACTGGAGGGCCCGGTGAGCAGTTCTTC.

The V and J genes are TRBV5-4 and TRBJ2-7; possible D gene TRBD2, 5 bases. Between the trimmed V and J ends, which lost 1 base and 3 bases, there was a span of 11 bases. Per the germline V gene, CDR1 is SGHNT and CDR2 is YYREEE (reference sequence). The CDR3 has 14 amino acids. The DNA for the CDR3 is TGTGCCAGCAGCTTGTCTGGACGGGACTACGAGCAGTACTTC. This sequence encodes CASSLSGRDYEQYF.

The chain uses TRBV18 and TRBJ2-3, with D possibly TRBD1 on 5 matching bases. The CDR3 contains 12 residues. The germline V gene encodes CDR1 KGHSH and CDR2 LQKENI. The V gene lost 4 bases and the J gene lost 5 bases, with 7 bases spanning the gap. The CDR3 reads CASSQQGDTQYF. The CDR3 coding sequence is TGTGCCAGCTCACAGCAGGGAGATACGCAGTATTTT.

Turning to this clone: The junction differs from germline at one of its ends, possibly a read error. V is TRBV7-2 and J is TRBJ2-2; 11 bases map to TRBD2. The V gene's germline CDR1 is SGHTA and CDR2 FQGNSA. CDR3 size: 14 residues. CDR3 in DNA: TGTGCCAGCAGCCTAGCGGGAGGTACCGGGGAGCTGTTTTTT. Residues: CASSLAGGTGELFF.

The chain combines TRBV7-3 with TRBJ2-1, with 10 bases that match TRBD2. There are 19 residues in the CDR3. Germline loops: CDR1 SGHTA, CDR2 FQGTGA. J was trimmed by 2 bases and V by 5 bases; bases with no gene match: 15. The CDR3 spells CASSPGLAVSSLTYNEQFF. DNA for the CDR3: TGTGCCAGCAGCCCCGGACTAGCGGTTTCTAGCCTCACCTACAATGAGCAGTTCTTC.

CDR3 sequence (DNA): TGCGCCAGCAGTGGAGACGGACAGGGGGCAGGTGAAAAACTGTTTTTT. Its protein is CASSGDGQGAGEKLFF. The chain links TRBV10-1 to TRBJ1-4, with 11 positions matching TRBD1. Unmatched junction bases numbered 8, after V lost 4 bases and J lost 7 bases. This CDR3 spans 16 amino acids. In germline, CDR1 is WNHNN, CDR2 SYGVQD (reference sequence).

V usage is TRBV7-9 and J usage is TRBJ2-5; 11 positions agree with TRBD2. Germline assignment: CDR1 SEHNR and CDR2 FQNEAQ (reference sequence). The CDR3 has 19 residues. V was pared by 0 bases and J by 3 bases, with 12 bases of the junction left unmatched. DNA for the CDR3: TGTGCCAGCAGCTTAGCTTGGGGGGCTAGCGGGAGGACCGAAGAGACCCAGTACTTC. As protein: CASSLAWGASGRTEETQYF.

This clone was seen once. V gene TRBV7-3 combines with J gene TRBJ2-5; weak D call: TRBD2 (5 bases). Germline loops: CDR1 SGHTA, CDR2 FQGTGA. V was clipped by 3 bases and J by 9 bases, with 20 bases between them. The CDR3 sequence is 15 residues long. The CDR3 region has the DNA TGTGCCAGCAGCTTCGCGGGCCCCGGATCGGGGTCCCAGTACTTC. It codes for CASSFAGPGSGSQYF.

The V gene is TRBV5-1, the J gene TRBJ2-5, with TRBD2 matching over 7 bases. Germline values: CDR1 SGHRS, CDR2 YFSETQ. The CDR3 loop spans 15 amino acids. Trimming cost V 0 bases and J 5 bases; bases outside gene matches: 7. The CDR3 nucleotides read TGCGCCAGCAGCTTGGCCCGGGGGGACGGGGAGACCCAGTACTTC. This encodes CASSLARGDGETQYF.

The chain uses TRBV7-3 and TRBJ2-3; 9 bases line up with TRBD2. V was pared by 3 bases and J by 5 bases, with 6 bases of the junction left unmatched. The CDR3 has 15 amino acids. Germline CDR1 is SGHTA and CDR2 is FQGTGA. CDR3 DNA: TGTGCCAGCAGCTTGGGCGGGAGGGTTGGAGATACGCAGTATTTT. It specifies CASSLGGRVGDTQYF.

The rearrangement links TRBV2 to TRBJ1-2, with 7 bases that match TRBD1. The length of the CDR3 is 12 residues. Germline V gene data show CDR1 as SNHLY and CDR2 as FYNNEI. V lost 4 bases, J lost 4 bases, and 0 bases stayed unmatched. CDR3 sequence: CASSGDSYGYTF. CDR3 coding DNA: TGTGCCAGCAGTGGGGACAGCTATGGCTACACCTTC.

The chain employs TRBV7-6 and TRBJ2-7; D possibly corresponds to TRBD2 (6 bases). The V gene lost 4 bases and the J gene lost 7 bases, with 17 bases spanning the gap. The length of the CDR3 is 14 residues. Per the germline V gene, CDR1 is SGHVS and CDR2 is FNYEAQ. CDR3 DNA: TGTGCCAGCAGCTCGGATTTACCGGCGGGAGAGCAGTACTTC. Its protein product is CASSSDLPAGEQYF.

The V call is TRBV5-8, the J call TRBJ2-5; 12 bases map to TRBD1. Germline lookup yields CDR1 SGHTS and CDR2 YDEGEE. The CDR3 has 15 amino acids. V was clipped by 4 bases and J by 7 bases; unmatched bases: 8. The CDR3 spells CASSRGTGGWGTQYF. The CDR3 region has the DNA TGTGCCAGCAGCCGGGGGACAGGGGGCTGGGGGACCCAGTACTTC.

The rearrangement uses TRBV5-8 and TRBJ2-5; tentatively, D is TRBD1 (6 bases). The CDR3 is made up of 13 amino acids. The V end lost 5 bases, the J end lost 4 bases, and 12 bases lay between the germline ends. Germline V gives CDR1 SGHTS, CDR2 YDEGEE. CDR3 in amino acids: CASRRTAAETQYF. In DNA form, the CDR3 reads TGTGCCAGCAGGAGGACAGCCGCAGAGACCCAGTACTTC.

The chain employs TRBV2 and TRBJ1-6; no clear D. Per germline, CDR1 SNHLY and CDR2 FYNNEI. Trimming cost V 7 bases and J 7 bases, with 11 bases left between them. This CDR3 comprises 13 residues. The CDR3 DNA sequence: TGTGCCAGCACCCCTACAGCCAATTCACCCCTCCACTTT. It is translated as CASTPTANSPLHF.

This chain connects TRBV25-1 to TRBJ2-3; tentatively, D is TRBD1 (7 bases). Germline CDR1 is MGHDK and CDR2 is SYGVNS. The CDR3 has 14 residues. V was clipped by 2 bases and J by 4 bases, with 10 bases between them. The CDR3 coding sequence is TGTGCCAGCAGTGAAGGAGGGGGCCCAGATACGCAGTATTTT. Its translation is CASSEGGGPDTQYF.

CDR3 residues: CASSRQGRETQYF. CDR3 coding DNA: TGTGCCAGCAGCAGACAGGGGAGGGAGACCCAGTACTTC. The chain combines TRBV6-5 with TRBJ2-5; 8 bases fit TRBD1. In germline, CDR1 is MNHEY, CDR2 SVGAGI. The CDR3 sequence is 13 residues long. Germline trimming cut 6 bases from V and 5 bases from J; bases unmatched to any gene: 5.

The chain couples TRBV18 to TRBJ2-1; 8 bases line up with TRBD1. CDR3 size: 16 residues. V shed 1 base, J shed 8 bases, and the junction held 10 bases outside the gene matches. Germline V gene lookup returns CDR1 KGHSH and CDR2 LQKENI. The CDR3 nucleotides read TGTGCCAGCTCACCACTAGCCGGACAGGGACGGGATGAGCAGTTCTTC. This translates into CASSPLAGQGRDEQFF.

For the CDR3, the DNA is TGTGCCAGCAGCTTAAGTAGCACTGAAGCTTTCTTT. Its translation is CASSLSSTEAFF. This chain links TRBV7-2 with TRBJ1-1; no reliable D call. Germline loops: CDR1 SGHTA, CDR2 FQGNSA. Trimming took 2 bases from V and 4 from J, leaving 5 bases between them. The CDR3 extends over 12 amino acids.

The DNA for the CDR3 is TGTGCCAGCAGTTACGGGGGTGGGGGAGGGGGAACTGAAGCTTTCTTT. Protein: CASSYGGGGGGTEAFF. This chain connects TRBV6-6 to TRBJ1-1; D might be TRBD1 (6 bases). With 2 bases removed from V and 5 bases from J, the gap between germline ends came to 18 bases. The CDR3 length is 16 residues. Germline CDR1 is MNHNY and CDR2 is SVGAGI (reference sequence).

The chain combines TRBV6-1 with TRBJ1-5; D call uncertain. Germline V gene data show CDR1 as MNHNS and CDR2 as SASEGT. This CDR3 comprises 12 residues. V lost 8 bases to trimming and J lost 0 bases, with 5 bases between them. The CDR3 DNA follows: TGTGCCAGCTCCCATAGCAATCAGCCCCAGCATTTT. It encodes CASSHSNQPQHF.

The chain carries TRBV19 and TRBJ1-4; D uncertain. Deletions cut 5 bases from V and 7 bases from J, with 5 bases between. The CDR3 runs to 11 residues. Germline CDR1 and CDR2: LNHDA and SQIVND (reference sequence). CDR3 sequence (DNA): TGTGCCAGTAGTCCAGGTGAAAAACTGTTTTTT. Translation gives CASSPGEKLFF.

V usage is TRBV4-3 and J usage is TRBJ2-3; D call uncertain. CDR3 size: 15 residues. Trimming left V 0 bases short and J 6 bases short, with 13 bases between. Germline-derived CDR1 and CDR2 are LGHNA and YSLEER. CDR3 coding DNA: TGCGCCAGCAGCCAAGAAGTAGCCCGAAGGGATACGCAGTATTTT. Protein product: CASSQEVARRDTQYF.

The J gene is TRBJ1-2, the V gene TRBV7-2; D is unclear. Deletions cut 1 base from V and 4 bases from J, with 10 bases between. The CDR3 extends over 14 amino acids. In germline, CDR1 is SGHTA, CDR2 FQGNSA. In nucleotides, the CDR3 is TGTGCCAGCAGCTTAGGGCAGTTAACCTATGGCTACACCTTC. This codes for CASSLGQLTYGYTF.

The chain has TRBV15 and TRBJ1-6, with 9 positions matching TRBD1. V trimming: 5 bases; J trimming: 8 bases; junction bases outside the gene matches: 1. CDR3 length: 13 amino acids. Germline CDR1 and CDR2: LNHNV and YYDKDF (reference sequence). CDR3 residues: CATSRDRDSPLHF. The CDR3 region has the DNA TGTGCCACCAGCCGGGACAGGGATTCACCCCTCCACTTT.

The genes are TRBV2 and TRBJ2-4; 7 bases fit TRBD1. Germline CDR1 SNHLY, CDR2 FYNNEI. V lost 3 bases, J lost 4 bases, and 3 bases stayed unmatched. The CDR3 covers 14 residues. The CDR3 is CASSERQGKNIQYF. Here the CDR3 DNA reads TGTGCCAGCAGTGAGAGACAGGGTAAAAACATTCAGTACTTC.

The V call is TRBV6-5, the J call TRBJ1-1; 8 bases line up with TRBD1. V lost 6 bases to trimming and J lost 12 bases; unmatched junction nucleotides: 12. The germline V gene has CDR1 MNHEY and CDR2 SVGAGI. This CDR3 contains 13 residues. The CDR3 region has the DNA TGTGCCAGCAGCCCAGGGGGCGACCGGTCGACTTTCTTT. Encoded protein: CASSPGGDRSTFF.

This clone turned up a few times. V and J are TRBV18 and TRBJ2-7, with TRBD2 identical over 11 bases. The ends lost 0 bases at V and 3 bases at J; junction bases unmatched: 13. Germline V lookup: CDR1 KGHSH, CDR2 LQKENI. This CDR3 contains 19 residues. The CDR3 is CASSPPFGGTSGALYEQYF. DNA for the CDR3: TGTGCCAGCTCACCACCGTTTGGCGGGACTAGCGGAGCCCTCTACGAGCAGTACTTC.